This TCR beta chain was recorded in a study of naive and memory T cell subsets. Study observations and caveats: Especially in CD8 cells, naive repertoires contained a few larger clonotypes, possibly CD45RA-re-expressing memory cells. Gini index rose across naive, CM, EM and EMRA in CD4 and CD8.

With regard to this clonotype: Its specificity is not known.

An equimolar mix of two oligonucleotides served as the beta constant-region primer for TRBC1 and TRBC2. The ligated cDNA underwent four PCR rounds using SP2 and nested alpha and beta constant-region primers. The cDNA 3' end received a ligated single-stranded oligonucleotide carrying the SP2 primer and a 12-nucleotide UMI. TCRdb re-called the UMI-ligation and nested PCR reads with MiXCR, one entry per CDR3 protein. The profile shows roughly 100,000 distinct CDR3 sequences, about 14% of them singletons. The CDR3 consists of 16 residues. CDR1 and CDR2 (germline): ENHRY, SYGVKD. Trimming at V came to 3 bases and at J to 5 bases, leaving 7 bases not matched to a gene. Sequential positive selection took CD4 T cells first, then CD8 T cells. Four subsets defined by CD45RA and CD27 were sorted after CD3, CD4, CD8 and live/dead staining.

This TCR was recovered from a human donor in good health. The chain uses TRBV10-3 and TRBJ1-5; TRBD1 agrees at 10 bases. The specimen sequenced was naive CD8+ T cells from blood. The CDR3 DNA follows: TGTGCCATCAGTGACCCGGACAGGGGGGTTGATCAGCCCCAGCATTTT. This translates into CAISDPDRGVDQPQHF.